Below are 11 T cell receptor beta chains sequenced from a single sample in a study of blood T cell repertoires in COVID-19. Measured with immunoSEQ multiplex PCR; TCRdb has only the in-frame clones, and not every one. The sample includes fewer than 450,000 clones, around 90% seen only once; the top ten take under 3.5%. Sequenced input: peripheral blood. The origin of the receptors is a woman between 18 and 30 years old who had recovered from COVID-19.

In the case of this clone: The same CDR3 also results from other DNA sequences found in this sample. V and J are TRBV24-1 and TRBJ1-5; 7 bases are a match to TRBD1. The CDR3 consists of 15 residues. Trimming at V came to 3 bases and at J to 2 bases, leaving 3 bases not matched to a gene. Germline values: CDR1 KGHDR, CDR2 SFDVKD. In DNA form, the CDR3 reads TGTGCCACCAGTGATCGGACAGGTGGCAATCAGCCCCAGCATTTT. It is translated as CATSDRTGGNQPQHF.

The rearrangement links TRBV29-1 to TRBJ1-2; 7 nucleotides align to TRBD1. Trimming took 4 bases from V and 7 from J; bases not matched to a gene: 9. Looked up from germline, CDR1 is SQVTM and CDR2 is ANQGSEA. This CDR3 contains 13 residues. CDR3 DNA: TGCAGCGTTGTCGACAGGGTGGCTGGTGGCTACACCTTC. This translates into CSVVDRVAGGYTF.

The V and J genes are TRBV5-4 and TRBJ2-1, with 10 positions matching TRBD2. The CDR3 contains 16 residues. J lost 7 bases, V lost 2 bases, and 9 bases had no gene match. CDR1 SGHNT and CDR2 YYREEE come from the germline V gene (reference sequence). Here the CDR3 DNA reads TGTGCCAGCAGCTTAGAACCGGGACTAGCGATAAATGAGCAGTTCTTC. Its translation is CASSLEPGLAINEQFF.

V and J are TRBV4-3 and TRBJ1-2; no firm D call. Germline assignment: CDR1 LGHNA and CDR2 YSLEER. V lost 0 bases and J lost 5, with 13 bases in between. CDR3 length equals 15 residues. The CDR3 DNA sequence: TGCGCCAGCAGCCAAGATTATAATGGGAGGTATGGCTACACCTTC. It encodes CASSQDYNGRYGYTF.

The chain combines TRBV18 with TRBJ2-1, with 7 bases aligning to TRBD1. Germline V CDR1 and CDR2: KGHSH, LQKENI. The CDR3 is 15 amino acids. With 5 bases clipped from V and 5 bases from J, the junction kept 9 bases outside the gene matches. The CDR3 protein is CASSSSGGFDNEQFF. CDR3 bases: TGTGCCAGCTCATCATCAGGGGGTTTTGACAATGAGCAGTTCTTC.

This chain connects TRBV7-9 to TRBJ2-5; TRBD2 agrees at 12 bases. This CDR3 is built from 17 residues. With 5 bases clipped from V and 2 bases from J, the junction kept 9 bases outside the gene matches. Germline loops: CDR1 SEHNR, CDR2 FQNEAQ (reference sequence). The CDR3 DNA reads as TGTGCCAGCAGCCCCCGACTAGCGGGAGCTATTCAAGAGACCCAGTACTTC. Translated, it gives CASSPRLAGAIQETQYF. Using reference TRBV7-9 and TRBJ2-5 for the parts outside the CDR3, the full variable domain is DTGVSQNPRHKITKRGQNVTFRCDPISEHNRLYWYRQTLGQGPEFLTYFQNEAQLEKSRLLSDRFSAERPKGSFSTLEIQRTEQGDSAMYLCASSPRLAGAIQETQYFGPGTRLLVL.

Concerning this clone: This CDR3 is also generated by other DNA sequences in the sample. The chain combines TRBV7-2 with TRBJ2-1; TRBD2 matches at 13 bases. Unmatched junction bases numbered 1, after V lost 3 bases and J lost 5 bases. The length of the CDR3 is 15 residues. The germline V gene has CDR1 SGHTA and CDR2 FQGNSA. DNA for the CDR3: TGTGCCAGCAGCTTGGGACTAGCGGGGAACAATGAGCAGTTCTTC. This sequence encodes CASSLGLAGNNEQFF.

The V and J genes are TRBV5-6 and TRBJ1-4, with a weak D call TRBD1 (6 bases). There are 16 residues in the CDR3. The V and J ends lost 3 bases and 8 bases respectively, with 20 bases between them. The germline CDR1 and CDR2 sequences are SGHDT and YYEEEE. The CDR3 region is CASSSEQQGPREKLFF. DNA for the CDR3: TGTGCCAGCAGCTCCGAACAACAGGGACCGAGGGAAAAACTGTTTTTT.

About this clone: At the DNA level, this CDR3 is encoded by other sequences in the same sample as well. The genes are TRBV9 and TRBJ2-3; D might be TRBD2 (5 bases). Trimming shortened V by 4 bases and J by 0 bases, and 6 bases separated the two germline ends. Germline V lookup: CDR1 SGDLS, CDR2 YYNGEE. This CDR3 comprises 13 residues. Written as DNA, the CDR3 is TGTGCCAGCAGCCCGGGGAGCACAGATACGCAGTATTTT. It translates to CASSPGSTDTQYF.

The V and J genes are TRBV7-8 and TRBJ1-1; 8 positions agree with TRBD1. Trimming cost V 6 bases and J 5 bases; bases outside gene matches: 5. The V gene's germline CDR1 is SGHVS and CDR2 FQNEAQ. There are 13 residues in the CDR3. The CDR3 region has the DNA TGTGCCAGCAGGAAAACAGGGGGTACTGAAGCTTTCTTT. Its translation: CASRKTGGTEAFF. Looking up the rest from reference TRBV7-8 and TRBJ1-1 gives the full variable domain: GAGVSQSPRYKVAKRGQDVALRCDPISGHVSLFWYQQALGQGPEFLTYFQNEAQLDKSGLPSDRFFAERPEGSVSTLKIQRTQQEDSAVYLCASRKTGGTEAFFGQGTRLTVV.

The rearrangement uses TRBV28 and TRBJ1-2, with D possibly matching TRBD1 (5 bases). The CDR3 loop spans 16 amino acids. Trimming stripped 2 bases from V and 3 bases from J, with 16 bases between. Germline-derived CDR1 and CDR2 are MDHEN and SYDVKM. CDR3 in amino acids: CASSLVLSGQDYGYTF. In nucleotides, the CDR3 is TGTGCCAGCAGTTTAGTATTGTCAGGGCAGGACTATGGCTACACCTTC.